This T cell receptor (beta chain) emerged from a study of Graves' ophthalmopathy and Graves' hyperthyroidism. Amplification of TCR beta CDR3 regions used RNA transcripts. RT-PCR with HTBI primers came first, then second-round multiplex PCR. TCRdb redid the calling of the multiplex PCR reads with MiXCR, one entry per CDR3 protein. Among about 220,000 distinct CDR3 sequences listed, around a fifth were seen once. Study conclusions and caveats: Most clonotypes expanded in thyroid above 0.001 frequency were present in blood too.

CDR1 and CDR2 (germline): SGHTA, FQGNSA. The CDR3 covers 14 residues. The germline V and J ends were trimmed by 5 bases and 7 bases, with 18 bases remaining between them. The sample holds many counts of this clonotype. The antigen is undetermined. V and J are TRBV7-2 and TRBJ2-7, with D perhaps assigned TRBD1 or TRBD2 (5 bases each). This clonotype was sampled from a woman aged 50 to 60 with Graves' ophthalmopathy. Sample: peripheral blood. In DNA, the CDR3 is TGTGCCAGCAGCATCGGGACCCCAAAGGGGGAGCAGTACTTC. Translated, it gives CASSIGTPKGEQYF.